A single sample is the source of the 10 T cell receptor beta chains below, sequenced in a study of blood T cell repertoires in COVID-19. Libraries were prepared by immunoSEQ multiplex PCR; TCRdb keeps only in-frame clonotypes and omits some of them. The sample lists more than 200,000 clones; 70% to 90% were seen once. The source material was PBMCs or T cells enriched from blood (not recorded which). The receptor set was obtained from a man under 40 who had recovered from COVID-19.

The J gene is TRBJ1-2, the V gene TRBV30, with D possibly being TRBD1 (5 bases). The CDR3 extends over 12 amino acids. Germline assignment: CDR1 GTSNPN and CDR2 SVGIG (reference sequence). V dropped 2 bases and J dropped 8 bases, with 12 bases sitting between them. The CDR3 here is CAWSSQGGGYTF. The CDR3 region has the DNA TGTGCCTGGAGTTCCCAGGGCGGCGGCTACACCTTC.

The genes are TRBV28 and TRBJ1-1; 9 positions agree with TRBD1. V trimming: 5 bases; J trimming: 2 bases; junction bases outside the gene matches: 9. The germline V gene has CDR1 MDHEN and CDR2 SYDVKM. CDR3 length equals 16 residues. This CDR3 is CASSAPSGQGNTEAFF. CDR3 DNA: TGTGCCAGCAGTGCGCCGTCGGGACAGGGTAACACTGAAGCTTTCTTT.

The chain links TRBV28 to TRBJ1-2, with D unresolved. V lost 1 base and J lost 1, with 7 bases in between. This CDR3 is 14 amino acids long. Germline CDR1 and CDR2: MDHEN and SYDVKM. CDR3 sequence (DNA): TGTGCCAGCAGTTTATTACAGCTTAACTATGGCTACACCTTC. Encoded protein: CASSLLQLNYGYTF.

The chain links TRBV18 to TRBJ2-5; 10 nucleotides line up with TRBD2. This CDR3 spans 16 amino acids. The germline CDR1 and CDR2 sequences are KGHSH and LQKENI. With 3 bases clipped from V and 5 bases from J, the junction kept 9 bases outside the gene matches. The CDR3 bases are TGTGCCAGCTCACCGATGGATAGCGGGGGGCGTGAGACCCAGTACTTC. Translation gives CASSPMDSGGRETQYF.

This clone was seen just once. The chain recombines TRBV11-2 with TRBJ2-3, with 14 bases lining up with TRBD2. The CDR3 loop spans 20 amino acids. Losses at the gene ends were 0 bases for V and 4 bases for J; bases not matched to a gene: 12. From germline, CDR1 is SGHAT and CDR2 FQNNGV. CDR3 sequence (DNA): TGTGCCAGCAGCTTAGAATCCCCGCTAACGGGACTAGCGGGAGCAGATACGCAGTATTTT. This translates into CASSLESPLTGLAGADTQYF.

The chain has TRBV4-3 and TRBJ1-3; D is unresolved. V lost 0 bases and J lost 4, with 4 bases in between. CDR1 is LGHNA, CDR2 YSLEER, per germline. The CDR3 spans 13 residues. The CDR3 loop is CASSQDEGNTIYF. CDR3 sequence (DNA): TGCGCCAGCAGCCAAGATGAGGGAAACACCATATATTTT.

This sequence joins TRBV28 and TRBJ1-1, with a tentative D call TRBD1 (6 bases). Germline-derived CDR1 and CDR2 are MDHEN and SYDVKM. Trimming removed 3 bases from V and 10 bases from J, with 21 bases in between. This CDR3 region has 15 residues. In DNA form, the CDR3 reads TGTGCCAGCAGTTTGGGGGACACCTCACGGCGAGGAGCTTTCTTT. Translated: CASSLGDTSRRGAFF.

The chain links TRBV30 to TRBJ2-1; D unclear. The germline V gene has CDR1 GTSNPN and CDR2 SVGIG (reference sequence). Trimming removed 2 bases from V and 0 bases from J, with 2 bases in between. The CDR3 spans 12 residues. The CDR3: CAWSRSYNEQFF. The CDR3 DNA sequence: TGTGCCTGGAGTCGCTCCTACAATGAGCAGTTCTTC.

The CDR3 DNA is TGTGCCAGCAGCGAGGCCCTCGGGAATGAGCAGTTCTTC. It encodes CASSEALGNEQFF. The rearrangement uses TRBV9 and TRBJ2-1; D remains ambiguous. The V end was cut by 3 bases, the J end by 7 bases, with 11 bases between. Per the germline V gene, CDR1 is SGDLS and CDR2 is YYNGEE. This CDR3 has 13 residues.

DNA for the CDR3: TGTGCCAGCAGCTTAGGTCTAGGTGACACCGGGGAGCTGTTTTTT. It is translated as CASSLGLGDTGELFF. This chain links TRBV7-9 with TRBJ2-2; D not resolved. Germline lookup yields CDR1 SEHNR and CDR2 FQNEAQ (reference sequence). Trimming removed 1 base from V and 3 bases from J, with 9 bases in between. CDR3 length equals 15 residues.